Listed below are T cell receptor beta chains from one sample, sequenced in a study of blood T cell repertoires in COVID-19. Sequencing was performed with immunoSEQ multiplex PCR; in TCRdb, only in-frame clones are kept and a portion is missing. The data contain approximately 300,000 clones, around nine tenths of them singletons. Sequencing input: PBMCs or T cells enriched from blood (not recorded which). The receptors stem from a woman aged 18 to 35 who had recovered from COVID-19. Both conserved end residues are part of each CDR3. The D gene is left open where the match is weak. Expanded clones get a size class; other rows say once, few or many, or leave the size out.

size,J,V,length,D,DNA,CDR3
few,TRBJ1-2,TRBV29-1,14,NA,TGCAGCGTTGAAATTCTGGGGGCAGGCTATGGCTACACCTTC,CSVEILGAGYGYTF
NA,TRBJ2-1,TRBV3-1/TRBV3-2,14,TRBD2,TGTGCCAGCAGCCAAGCACTAGCGGACAATGAGCAGTTCTTC,CASSQALADNEQFF
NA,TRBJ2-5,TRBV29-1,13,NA,TGCAGCGTTGTATTGGGGGCGCAAGAGACCCAGTACTTC,CSVVLGAQETQYF
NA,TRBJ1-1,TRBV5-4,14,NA,TGTGCCAGCAGCTTTTCGTTTGGCAACAGAGAAGCTTTCTTT,CASSFSFGNREAFF
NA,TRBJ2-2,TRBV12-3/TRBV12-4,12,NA,TGTGCCAGCAGTCGGGTCTACGGGGAGCTGTTTTTT,CASSRVYGELFF
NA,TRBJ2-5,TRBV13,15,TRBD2,TGTGCCAGCAGCTCGTCCCAACGGGGGGGATCGTCCCAGTACTTC,CASSSSQRGGSSQYF
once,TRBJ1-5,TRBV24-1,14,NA,TGTGCCACATCGACAGATTATAGCAATCAGCCCCAGCATTTT,CATSTDYSNQPQHF
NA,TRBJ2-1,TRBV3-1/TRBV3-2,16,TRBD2,TGTGCCAGCGCCCAAGTACCACTAGCGCGGGGCAATGAGCAGTTCTTC,CASAQVPLARGNEQFF
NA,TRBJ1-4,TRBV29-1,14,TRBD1,TGCAGCGTTATGGTTGGGACAGTAGGAGAAAAACTGTTTTTT,CSVMVGTVGEKLFF
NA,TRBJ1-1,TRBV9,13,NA,TGTGCCAGCAGCCCAGAGGGATGGACTGAAGCTTTCTTT,CASSPEGWTEAFF
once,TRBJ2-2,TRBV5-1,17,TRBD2,TGCGCCAGCAGCTTGGCCATTGTAGCGGGGGGCCCCGGGGAGCTGTTTTTT,CASSLAIVAGGPGELFF
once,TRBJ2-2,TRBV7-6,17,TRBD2,TGTGCCAGCAGCCCCGCCGGTGCGGGGGGGCCGGGCGGGGAGCTGTTTTTT,CASSPAGAGGPGGELFF
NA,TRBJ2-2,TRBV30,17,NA,TGTGCCTGGAGTGGGGGGGTTCCTACCGCGAACACCGGGGAGCTGTTTTTT,CAWSGGVPTANTGELFF
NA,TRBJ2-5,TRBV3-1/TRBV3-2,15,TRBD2,TGTGCCAGCAGCTCGAGTAGCGGGACGGGGGAGACCCAGTACTTC,CASSSSSGTGETQYF
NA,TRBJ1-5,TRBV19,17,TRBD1,TGTGCCAGTAGTAGGATCGGGACAGGGGTGAGCAATCAGCCCCAGCATTTT,CASSRIGTGVSNQPQHF
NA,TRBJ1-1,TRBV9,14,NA,TGTGCCAGCAGCGTATTTCTTGAGGACACTGAAGCTTTCTTT,CASSVFLEDTEAFF
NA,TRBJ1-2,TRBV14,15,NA,TGTGCCAGCAGCCAAGGCTCGGCAGGGGTTTATGGCTACACCTTC,CASSQGSAGVYGYTF
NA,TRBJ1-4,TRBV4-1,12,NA,TGCGCCAGCAGCCTTACTGGTGAAAAACTGTTTTTT,CASSLTGEKLFF
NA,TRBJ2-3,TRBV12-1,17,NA,TGTGCCAGCAGCCTACCGACTAGCGGGGGGCCCACAGATACGCAGTATTTT,CASSLPTSGGPTDTQYF
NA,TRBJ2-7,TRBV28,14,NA,TGTGCCAGTCTTTCTCTGAGGCGGACCTACGAGCAGTACTTC,CASLSLRRTYEQYF
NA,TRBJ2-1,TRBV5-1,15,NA,TGCGCCAGCAGCTTGAGCGGTCTCTCCTACAATGAGCAGTTCTTC,CASSLSGLSYNEQFF
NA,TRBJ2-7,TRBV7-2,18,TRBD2,TGTGCCAGCAGCCAAGGACTAGCGGGGGGCTCGGTTTTTGTGGAGCAGTACTTC,CASSQGLAGGSVFVEQYF
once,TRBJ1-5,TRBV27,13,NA,TGTGCCAGCAGTTTAACCCTAAATCAGCCCCAGCATTTT,CASSLTLNQPQHF
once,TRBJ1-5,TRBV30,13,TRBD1,TGTGCCTGGTCACAGGGGCGCGATCAGCCCCAGCATTTT,CAWSQGRDQPQHF